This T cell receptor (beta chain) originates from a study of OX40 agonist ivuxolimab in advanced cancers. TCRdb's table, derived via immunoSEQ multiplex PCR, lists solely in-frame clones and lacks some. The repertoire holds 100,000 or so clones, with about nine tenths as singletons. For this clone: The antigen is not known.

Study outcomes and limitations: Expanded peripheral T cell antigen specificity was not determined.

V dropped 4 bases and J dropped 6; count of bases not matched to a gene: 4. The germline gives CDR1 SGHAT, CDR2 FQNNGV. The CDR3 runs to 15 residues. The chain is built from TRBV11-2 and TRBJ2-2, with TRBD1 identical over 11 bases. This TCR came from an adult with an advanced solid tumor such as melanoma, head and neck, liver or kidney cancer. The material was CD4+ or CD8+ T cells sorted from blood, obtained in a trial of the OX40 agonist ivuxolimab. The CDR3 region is CASSSRDRGSGELFF. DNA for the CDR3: TGTGCCAGCAGCTCCCGGGACAGGGGGTCCGGGGAGCTGTTTTTT.